A single sample is the source of the 22 T cell receptor beta chains below, sequenced in a study of cytomegalovirus exposure and HLA in healthy donors. PCR primers comprised 60 Vbeta and 13 Jbeta primers. Clones were read by immunoSEQ multiplex PCR, and TCRdb kept only the in-frame ones, dropping some. The table records some 160,000 clones, approximately 86% of them present only once. The sample taken for sequencing was PBMCs. The receptors shown here come from a woman aged 18 to 35 in good health and CMV-seronegative.

V usage is TRBV27 and J usage is TRBJ2-7, with D possibly matching TRBD2 (7 bases). Per the germline V gene, CDR1 is MNHEY and CDR2 is SMNVEV (reference sequence). Trimming pared 8 bases from V and 3 bases from J, leaving 20 bases between. CDR3 length: 15 residues. The CDR3 nucleotides read TGTGCCAGCCGGTTGGGGGGGCAATCCGGCTACGAGCAGTACTTC. It is translated as CASRLGGQSGYEQYF.

The chain is built from TRBV4-1 and TRBJ2-1, with 8 nucleotides matching TRBD2. Trimming cost V 3 bases and J 3 bases; bases outside gene matches: 13. The germline V gene encodes CDR1 MGHRA and CDR2 YSYEKL. The CDR3 extends over 18 amino acids. Here the CDR3 reads CASSQNPRGGIDYNEQFF. In DNA, the CDR3 is TGCGCCAGCAGCCAGAACCCCCGGGGGGGAATAGACTACAATGAGCAGTTCTTC.

The chain employs TRBV28 and TRBJ2-7; D may be TRBD2 (6 bases). V dropped 6 bases and J dropped 2 bases, with 14 bases sitting between them. Looked up from germline, CDR1 is MDHEN and CDR2 is SYDVKM. This CDR3 region has 14 residues. CDR3 residues: CASRPGTFTYEQYF. The CDR3 nucleotides read TGTGCCAGCAGACCGGGGACTTTTACCTACGAGCAGTACTTC.

This clone was recorded once. The chain employs TRBV9 and TRBJ1-4; D is possibly TRBD1 (6 bases). V lost 4 bases, J lost 8 bases, and 24 bases lay in between. The CDR3 length is 17 residues. Germline V gives CDR1 SGDLS, CDR2 YYNGEE. CDR3 amino acids: CASSPHGQLHFQEKLFF. The CDR3 nucleotides are TGTGCCAGCAGCCCCCACGGACAGCTTCACTTTCAAGAAAAACTGTTTTTT.

The rearrangement links TRBV19 to TRBJ1-1; TRBD1 might be the D (6 bases). The V end lost 2 bases, the J end lost 5 bases, and 12 bases lay between the germline ends. CDR3 length: 14 residues. Germline V gives CDR1 LNHDA, CDR2 SQIVND (reference sequence). The CDR3 here is CASSIREGGTEAFF. CDR3 DNA sequence: TGTGCCAGTAGTATAAGAGAGGGGGGGACTGAAGCTTTCTTT. Variable domain in full (rest from reference TRBV19 and TRBJ1-1): DGGITQSPKYLFRKEGQNVTLSCEQNLNHDAMYWYRQDPGQGLRLIYYSQIVNDFQKGDIAEGYSVSREKKESFPLTVTSAQKNPTAFYLCASSIREGGTEAFFGQGTRLTVV.

The V call is TRBV27, the J call TRBJ1-6; D perhaps matches TRBD1 (5 bases). Between the trimmed V and J ends, which lost 3 bases and 0 bases, there was a span of 15 bases. The CDR3 is made up of 18 amino acids. Looked up from germline, CDR1 is MNHEY and CDR2 is SMNVEV (reference sequence). The CDR3 nucleotides are TGTGCCAGCAGTTTTTTAGGGGCCCGCTTCTCCTATAATTCACCCCTCCACTTT. It is translated as CASSFLGARFSYNSPLHF.

V and J are TRBV19 and TRBJ1-1; D unclear. The ends were cut back, 6 bases at V and 1 base at J, with 9 bases in the middle. The CDR3 covers 13 residues. Per the germline V gene, CDR1 is LNHDA and CDR2 is SQIVND (reference sequence). For the CDR3, the DNA is TGTGCCAGTAGGGGCAACTGGAACACTGAAGCTTTCTTT. It specifies CASRGNWNTEAFF.

This rearrangement joins TRBV30 to TRBJ2-7, with 10 bases lining up with TRBD2. This CDR3 has 12 amino acids. V dropped 8 bases and J dropped 6; count of bases not matched to a gene: 7. Germline lookup yields CDR1 GTSNPN and CDR2 SVGIG (reference sequence). In DNA form, the CDR3 reads TGTGCCGGAGCGGGAGGGCCCCGCGAGCAGTACTTC. Translated: CAGAGGPREQYF.

V gene TRBV5-1 combines with J gene TRBJ2-5, with a tentative D call TRBD1 (6 bases). Germline CDR1 reads SGHRS; CDR2 reads YFSETQ. The CDR3 consists of 14 residues. Trimming stripped 4 bases from V and 3 bases from J, with 13 bases between. The CDR3 protein is CASSEGTTKETQYF. In DNA, the CDR3 is TGCGCCAGCAGCGAAGGGACAACGAAAGAGACCCAGTACTTC.

The V gene is TRBV4-1, the J gene TRBJ1-4; D is perhaps TRBD1 (5 bases). CDR1 and CDR2 from the germline V gene are MGHRA and YSYEKL. V lost 6 bases and J 8 bases, leaving 16 bases between the germline ends. The CDR3 covers 14 residues. CDR3 loop: CASSRTPGGEKLFF. CDR3 coding DNA: TGCGCCAGCAGTCGTACCCCGGGGGGGGAAAAACTGTTTTTT.

The genes are TRBV11-3 and TRBJ2-5, with 11 nucleotides matching TRBD2. The V segment lost 2 bases and the J segment 0 bases; nucleotides outside the gene matches: 11. The CDR3 is 19 amino acids. The germline gives CDR1 SGHNT, CDR2 YENEEA. CDR3 nucleotide sequence: TGTGCCAGCAGCTTACGACGGCGACTAGCGGGACCGTACCAAGAGACCCAGTACTTC. Protein product: CASSLRRRLAGPYQETQYF.

The chain joins TRBV28 to TRBJ1-5, with 8 bases lining up with TRBD1. CDR3 length equals 15 residues. The V gene's germline CDR1 is MDHEN and CDR2 SYDVKM. Unmatched junction bases numbered 9, after V lost 5 bases and J lost 6 bases. This CDR3 is CASSQMTGEVQPQHF. The CDR3 bases are TGTGCCAGCAGTCAGATGACAGGGGAAGTTCAGCCCCAGCATTTT.

The chain links TRBV5-4 to TRBJ2-3; the match to TRBD2 covers 8 bases. From germline, CDR1 is SGHNT and CDR2 YYREEE (reference sequence). The CDR3 contains 16 residues. V was pared by 0 bases and J by 2 bases, with 5 bases of the junction left unmatched. This CDR3 is CASSLAGGGFTDTQYF. The CDR3 DNA reads TGTGCCAGCAGCTTGGCTGGCGGGGGGTTCACAGATACGCAGTATTTT. The complete variable domain, with remaining parts taken from reference TRBV5-4 and TRBJ2-3, reads ETGVTQSPTHLIKTRGQQVTLRCSSQSGHNTVSWYQQALGQGPQFIFQYYREEENGRGNFPPRFSGLQFPNYSSELNVNALELDDSALYLCASSLAGGGFTDTQYFGPGTRLTVL.

DNA of the CDR3: TGTGCCAGCAGCTTAGGACGGCTTATCACCAGGGAGACCCAGTACTTC. Its protein product is CASSLGRLITRETQYF. The chain couples TRBV7-8 to TRBJ2-5; no clear D gene. This CDR3 has 16 residues. Germline V gene lookup returns CDR1 SGHVS and CDR2 FQNEAQ. Between the trimmed V and J ends, which lost 1 base and 5 bases, there was a span of 17 bases.

This clone appeared a few times. The chain employs TRBV29-1 and TRBJ1-2, with D possibly being TRBD1 (6 bases). Between the trimmed V and J ends, which lost 5 bases and 8 bases, there was a span of 15 bases. In germline, CDR1 is SQVTM, CDR2 ANQGSEA. This CDR3 has 12 amino acids. CDR3 in DNA: TGCAGCGTTACCGACAGGCCCTACGGCTACACCTTC. Its translation: CSVTDRPYGYTF.

This clone was picked up a small number of times. V gene TRBV5-6 combines with J gene TRBJ2-7, with D perhaps TRBD1 (6 bases). This CDR3 has 14 residues. The germline CDR1 and CDR2 sequences are SGHDT and YYEEEE. The ends were cut back, 0 bases at V and 5 bases at J, with 12 bases in the middle. CDR3 sequence reads: CASSLETGINEQYF. The CDR3 DNA reads as TGTGCCAGCAGCTTGGAGACAGGTATCAACGAGCAGTACTTC.

This clone was seen repeatedly, ten times or more. The J gene is TRBJ1-4, the V gene TRBV6-1; D perhaps matches TRBD1 (5 bases). The CDR3 totals 14 residues. Germline V lookup: CDR1 MNHNS, CDR2 SASEGT. V shed 6 bases and J shed 6 bases, with 14 bases lying between them. CDR3 sequence reads: CASRDKGYDEKLFF. DNA of the CDR3: TGTGCCAGCAGGGACAAAGGGTATGATGAAAAACTGTTTTTT.

This sequence joins TRBV21-1 and TRBJ2-1; the tabulated D call, TRBD2, remains unverified against the DNA. TRBV21-1 is described as a pseudogene. This CDR3 has 16 residues. The CDR3 bases are TGTGCCAGCAGCAAAGGGGAGGGGCGCCTTATCAATGAGCAGTTCTTC. This gives the protein CASSKGEGRLINEQFF.

This clone was seen a single time. The genes are TRBV5-1 and TRBJ1-1; D gene uncertain. Germline CDR1 and CDR2: SGHRS and YFSETQ. This CDR3 is built from 14 residues. V was shortened by 2 bases and J by 6 bases, with 14 bases between the two germline ends. The CDR3 loop reads CASSLVREEAEAFF. The CDR3 DNA sequence: TGCGCCAGCAGCTTAGTCCGGGAAGAAGCTGAAGCTTTCTTT.

V is TRBV28 and J is TRBJ2-5, with D possibly matching TRBD2 (6 bases). The length of the CDR3 is 17 residues. Trimming removed 2 bases at V and 2 bases at J, with 18 bases between. The germline V gene has CDR1 MDHEN and CDR2 SYDVKM. The CDR3 protein is CASSLSLGGGGQETQYF. CDR3 nucleotides: TGTGCCAGCAGTTTAAGTTTGGGAGGAGGAGGTCAAGAGACCCAGTACTTC.

The chain employs TRBV28 and TRBJ2-2; perhaps TRBD1 as D (6 bases). Germline CDR1 MDHEN, CDR2 SYDVKM. The CDR3 is 15 residues long. V gave up 2 bases and J gave up 6 bases, with 13 bases separating them. The CDR3 loop is CASSLGMGAAGELFF. Written as DNA, the CDR3 is TGTGCCAGCAGTTTAGGGATGGGGGCGGCCGGGGAGCTGTTTTTT.

The chain recombines TRBV29-1 with TRBJ1-1; the D gene is possibly TRBD1 (5 bases). Germline lookup yields CDR1 SQVTM and CDR2 ANQGSEA. V was trimmed by 7 bases and J by 5 bases, leaving 14 bases between them. The CDR3 runs to 12 residues. The CDR3 protein is CSANTGGTEAFF. The CDR3 DNA is TGCAGCGCTAATACGGGGGGTACTGAAGCTTTCTTT.